This entry lists 8 T cell receptor beta chains sequenced from one sample in a study of memory CD4+ T cells and cytomegalovirus serostatus. Single viable CD3+CD4+CD8-CD45RO+ cells were sorted as the memory CD4+ T cells. Some clones are missing from TCRdb's copy, which holds only in-frame ones; the method was immunoSEQ multiplex PCR. Of some 30,000 clones detected, about 75% appear once; the ten largest clones hold less than 0.65%. Sequencing was carried out using memory CD4+ T cells from blood. These receptor sequences come from an adult in good health and CMV-seronegative. Some clones in this sample may be carry-over from other donors' samples.

This chain links TRBV5-1 with TRBJ2-1, with 12 bases that match TRBD1. Germline CDR1 SGHRS, CDR2 YFSETQ. Trimming at V came to 4 bases and at J to 6 bases, leaving 5 bases not matched to a gene. The CDR3 sequence is 15 residues long. In DNA, the CDR3 is TGCGCCAGCAGCGGGGGACAGGGGGCCTTCAATGAGCAGTTCTTC. Translating it yields CASSGGQGAFNEQFF.

This sequence joins TRBV7-9 and TRBJ2-5; D unresolved. V lost 4 bases, J lost 7 bases, and 10 bases lay in between. This CDR3 comprises 12 residues. Germline assignment: CDR1 SEHNR and CDR2 FQNEAQ (reference sequence). CDR3 in amino acids: CASSSSGGTQYF. The CDR3, as DNA: TGTGCCAGCAGCTCAAGTGGTGGGACCCAGTACTTC. The full variable domain, rest sourced from reference TRBV7-9 and TRBJ2-5, is DTGVSQNPRHKITKRGQNVTFRCDPISEHNRLYWYRQTLGQGPEFLTYFQNEAQLEKSRLLSDRFSAERPKGSFSTLEIQRTEQGDSAMYLCASSSSGGTQYFGPGTRLLVL.

V is TRBV5-8 and J is TRBJ1-4, with TRBD1 matching 9 bases. V lost 4 bases and J lost 4; bases outside the gene matches: 5. CDR3 length: 15 residues. The V gene's germline CDR1 is SGHTS and CDR2 YDEGEE. The CDR3, as DNA: TGTGCCAGCAGCCGTGGACAGGGGAATAATGAAAAACTGTTTTTT. This translates into CASSRGQGNNEKLFF.

This rearrangement joins TRBV7-3 to TRBJ2-1; D gene ambiguous. The CDR3 sequence is 13 residues long. V lost 4 bases and J 5 bases, leaving 9 bases between the germline ends. From germline, CDR1 is SGHTA and CDR2 FQGTGA. The CDR3 sequence is CASSSSPNNEQFF. In nucleotides, the CDR3 is TGTGCCAGCAGCTCCTCCCCCAACAATGAGCAGTTCTTC.

The V call is TRBV11-2, the J call TRBJ2-7, with 10 bases matching TRBD1. The CDR3 sequence is 15 residues long. Trimming at V came to 5 bases and at J to 3 bases, leaving 7 bases not matched to a gene. From germline, CDR1 is SGHAT and CDR2 FQNNGV. In DNA, the CDR3 is TGTGCCAGCAGCCTCCGGACAGGGGGGGACTACGAGCAGTACTTC. Encoded protein: CASSLRTGGDYEQYF.

V and J are TRBV2 and TRBJ1-4; D ambiguous. The CDR3 loop spans 15 amino acids. Germline CDR1 reads SNHLY; CDR2 reads FYNNEI. V shed 6 bases and J shed 4 bases, with 15 bases lying between them. The CDR3 is CASSDFKRDNEKLFF. For the CDR3, the DNA is TGTGCCAGCAGCGACTTCAAGAGGGATAATGAAAAACTGTTTTTT.

The chain uses TRBV28 and TRBJ2-3, with D unresolved. In germline, CDR1 is MDHEN, CDR2 SYDVKM. V was clipped by 6 bases and J by 9 bases, with 10 bases between them. CDR3 size: 11 residues. CDR3 region: CASSPLQTQYF. DNA of the CDR3: TGTGCCAGCAGCCCCCTCCAAACGCAGTATTTT.

The CDR3 loop is CASSRGQDQETQYF. For the CDR3, the DNA is TGTGCCAGTAGTAGGGGGCAGGACCAAGAGACCCAGTACTTC. The chain combines TRBV19 with TRBJ2-5; a weak D match, TRBD1 (6 bases). This CDR3 region has 14 residues. Germline CDR1 is LNHDA and CDR2 is SQIVND (reference sequence). V shed 4 bases and J shed 0 bases, with 9 bases lying between them.